The rows below give T cell receptor beta chains drawn from one sample of a study of T cell changes during pregnancy in multiple sclerosis. Assay used: immunoSEQ multiplex PCR; TCRdb lists only in-frame clones, some missing. The sample shows some 40,000 clones, around 93% of them seen only once. The sample consisted of CD4+ T cells from peripheral blood mononuclear cells, taken after pregnancy. The receptors derive from a female donor with multiple sclerosis, enrolled in a pregnancy study. Both conserved end residues are part of each CDR3. Fields, in order: clone size, J gene, V gene, D gene, CDR3 DNA, CDR3 protein. A D gene is named only where the DNA matches it firmly. Clone size, where shown, is once, few, many, or a class for clones that have expanded.

NA	TRBJ2-1	TRBV11-2	TRBD2	TGTGCCAGCAGGCTAGCGGGGGGAACTTACAATGAGCAGTTCTTC	CASRLAGGTYNEQFF
NA	TRBJ1-1	TRBV20-1	NA	TGCAGTGCTAGCGCTACAGGTTTCGCTTTCTTT	CSASATGFAFF
once	TRBJ2-7	TRBV7-3	TRBD1	TGTGCCAGCAGCTCCGGTACAGGGGCGTACGAGCAGTACTTC	CASSSGTGAYEQYF
NA	TRBJ1-5	TRBV7-8	NA	TGTGCCAGCAGCTTGCTAAGTACCAGCAATCAGCCCCAGCATTTT	CASSLLSTSNQPQHF
NA	TRBJ2-5	TRBV7-2	NA	TGTGCCAGCAGCCCCGGGGGGCTAGAGACCCAGTACTTC	CASSPGGLETQYF
few	TRBJ2-3	TRBV5-8	NA	TGTGCCAGCCTGCCGCAATCAGAATCGGATACGCAGTATTTT	CASLPQSESDTQYF
once	TRBJ2-3	TRBV9	NA	TGTGCCAGCAGCGGGGGAAGGACTCGCAGCACAGATACGCAGTATTTT	CASSGGRTRSTDTQYF
NA	TRBJ2-6	TRBV5-1	TRBD1	TGCGCCAGCCAGCCGGGACAGGGGGCGCCTGGGGCCAACGTCCTGACTTTC	CASQPGQGAPGANVLTF
NA	TRBJ2-2	TRBV27	NA	TGTGCCAGCAGTTTGGCCCCGGCGGGTTCGAACACCGGGGAGCTGTTTTTT	CASSLAPAGSNTGELFF
NA	TRBJ1-1	TRBV25-1	TRBD1	TGTGCCAGCAGTGAATTACACGGACAGGGGGCTTCTGAAGCTTTCTTT	CASSELHGQGASEAFF
NA	TRBJ2-7	TRBV6-5	NA	TGTGCCAGCAGTTACTCCTCCGGGGCCTACGAGCAGTACTTC	CASSYSSGAYEQYF
NA	TRBJ1-3	TRBV6-6	NA	TGTGCCAGCAGTCACTCCCAAAACATCCCTGGAAACACCATATATTTT	CASSHSQNIPGNTIYF
NA	TRBJ1-6	TRBV6-1	NA	TGTGCCAGCAGTGAAGAGGGGCGAGTATATTCACCCCTCCACTTT	CASSEEGRVYSPLHF
once	TRBJ2-1	TRBV7-2	NA	TGTGCCAGCAGCTTCACAGGTTTAATTGAGCAGTTCTTC	CASSFTGLIEQFF
NA	TRBJ1-5	TRBV15	NA	TGTGCCACCAGCAGAGAGACGGGTCCAAGGAATCAGCCCCAGCATTTT	CATSRETGPRNQPQHF
NA	TRBJ2-1	TRBV11-3	TRBD2	TGTGCCAGCAGCTTGGAGACTAGCGGATTTCCCTACAATGAGCAGTTCTTC	CASSLETSGFPYNEQFF
NA	TRBJ1-2	TRBV10-3	NA	TGTGCCATCAGTGATAGACTTTCGAGACCCCCCGAGGTCTATGGCTACACCTTC	CAISDRLSRPPEVYGYTF
NA	TRBJ1-3	TRBV11-2	NA	TGTGCCAGCAGCTTGAGTATCTCTGGAAACACCATATATTTT	CASSLSISGNTIYF
NA	TRBJ2-3	TRBV15	NA	TGTGCCACCAGCAGGGGGCCCGTAGATACGCAGTATTTT	CATSRGPVDTQYF
NA	TRBJ1-6	TRBV5-5	NA	TGTGCCAGCAGCTCTACCGGGACTGATAATTCACCCCTCCACTTT	CASSSTGTDNSPLHF
once	TRBJ2-7	TRBV5-6	TRBD1	TGTGCCAGCAGGCTGACAGGGGCCCCCACCTCCTACGAGCAGTACTTC	CASRLTGAPTSYEQYF
NA	TRBJ2-1	TRBV9	TRBD2	TGTGCCAGCAGCCCGGCCGGCGGGGGAGGTGAGCAGTTCTTC	CASSPAGGGGEQFF
NA	TRBJ2-3	TRBV7-6	NA	TGTGCCAGCAGCTTAGAGGCGACTTCAAGCACAGATACGCAGTATTTT	CASSLEATSSTDTQYF
NA	TRBJ1-2	TRBV19	NA	TGTGCCAGTAGTCCGTATCCGGACTTCTCGAGGGGCTACACCTTC	CASSPYPDFSRGYTF
NA	TRBJ2-7	TRBV5-4	NA	TGTGCCAGCAGCTGGGGGGACGAGCAGTACTTC	CASSWGDEQYF
NA	TRBJ2-5	TRBV5-5	NA	TGTGCCAGCAGCGTTCCCGGGTCCCCGGGGGAGACCCAGTACTTC	CASSVPGSPGETQYF
NA	TRBJ1-4	TRBV6-1	TRBD1	TGTGCCAGCAGTCCAGGACAGGGTAATGAAAAACTGTTTTTT	CASSPGQGNEKLFF
NA	TRBJ2-1	TRBV10-3	NA	TGTGCCATCGGTTCGGGGTATGAGCAGTTCTTC	CAIGSGYEQFF
NA	TRBJ2-7	TRBV6-6	TRBD1	TGTGCCAGCAGTTACCCGCGAGGTAGACAGGGCTACGAGCAGTACTTC	CASSYPRGRQGYEQYF